This T cell receptor (beta chain) was sequenced in a study of cytomegalovirus exposure and HLA in healthy donors (dated by TCRdb to 2016 to 2017). For the wider study: An earlier analysis of 587 of the donors reported approximately 300 Gb of sequence data and approximately 110 million unique TCR beta sequences from 150 million to 200 million T cells. Roughly 300 gigabases of sequencing data and around 88 million unique TCR sequences made up an early release that covered several hundred HLA-typed donors. Of the 350 to 450 genotyped donors, about 80% fell in the genetic ancestry cluster associated with self-reported Caucasian donors. The study aimed to test whether cataloging public T cell receptors could reveal signatures of past pathogen exposure. The study profiled the T cell repertoires of under 850 subjects by immunosequencing and related them to cytomegalovirus serostatus. A separate validation cohort of 100 to 150 different subjects was used in addition to the approximately 670-subject first cohort. The study combined high-throughput TCR immunosequencing, statistical association of individual TCRs with disease status, and machine learning to predict cytomegalovirus infection status. A later analysis re-analyzed previously published TCR beta repertoires from roughly 690 donors and added high-resolution HLA genotyping to study TCR occurrence patterns. In the later analysis, no new phenotypic data were used to find candidate immune exposures; instead, reliance was placed on TCR beta sequences and their occurrence across donors. To decide whether each TCR beta V gene segment behaved as functional or pseudogenic, an earlier analysis of some 540 of the donors relied on high-throughput TCR beta sequencing. Donor age, sex, ethnicity and CMV serostatus were compiled together with the repertoire data. A later genetic analysis used genome-wide SNP genotypes for about 65% of the 666 donors, treating that subset as a discovery cohort. Every discovery cohort repertoire had been produced on one sequencing platform. HLA typing covered class I and class II loci at four-digit resolution. Typing coverage varied by locus: about 620-630 donors for A, B, C, DRB1 and DQB1; approximately 560 for DQA1; 606 for DPA1; roughly 450 for DPB1. Four to six DR-DQ haplotypes were handled as single units for association and clustering, since linkage in the cohort was strong. Among about 360 genotyped donors of the cohort, an average of about 240,000 unique TCR beta nucleotide sequences were sequenced per donor, roughly a sixth of them non-productive.

Concerning this clone: It has no known antigen specificity.

From the cysteine through the phenylalanine, the CDR3 covers 14 amino acids. The entry retains the CDR3 DNA only, 42 bases that are in frame from base 1. The CDR1 and CDR2 encoded by the germline V gene are KGHSH and LQKENI. V is cut back by 3 bases and J by 4 bases, with 5 bases in the junction unmatched. The cohort was made up of approximately 670 healthy bone marrow donors. At the time of sampling, all cohort members were nominally healthy, though unrecorded immune exposures were likely present. The donor tested CMV seronegative, placing the donor among the approximately 360 seronegative members of the cohort. Every donor gave a peripheral blood sample, and the peripheral blood mononuclear cells from that sample were used for TCR beta sequencing. Genomic DNA extraction from the blood cell samples was performed with the Qiagen DNeasy Blood Extraction Kit. The method behind the library was the immunoSEQ multiplex PCR assay. The multiplex PCR relied on a mix of 60 forward primers for TCR Vbeta segments and 13 reverse primers for TCR Jbeta segments. A multiplex PCR assay on genomic DNA amplified the CDR3 region of rearranged TCR beta genes. On the Illumina HiSeq System, the amplified TCR beta libraries were sequenced as 87-base-pair reads. The paper's data handling went like this. A later analysis counted tens of millions of unique TCR beta chains across the 666 repertoires, and about 10 million of these chains were shared by at least two donors. To remove PCR and sequencing errors, raw reads were error-corrected and collapsed into unique sequences using a nearest-neighbor algorithm that merged closely related sequences. To assign V, D and J gene segments, CDR3 sequences were aligned to IMGT reference sequences. For a sequence to be retained, a match of at least six nucleotides to both a V gene segment and a J gene segment was required. Rearrangements were called productive when the CDR3 lacked stop codons and stayed in frame with V and J; all others were non-productive. Following IMGT convention, CDR3 was defined as the stretch from the second conserved V-encoded cysteine to the conserved J-encoded phenylalanine. Sequences without an unambiguous match to a single V gene segment were excluded from the earlier analysis of over 500 of the donors. In an earlier analysis of some 590 of the donors, V segments were called functional above 56.7% productive rearrangements and were called segregating when the between-donor standard deviation exceeded 5%. A statistical classification framework was built to diagnose cytomegalovirus status from the catalog of TCR beta chain sequences. In a later analysis, V and J genes were assigned by comparing TCR nucleotide sequences against IMGT/GENE-DB human TR gene sequences. A later analysis assigned CDR3 sequences and most-parsimonious VDJ recombination scenarios with the TCRdist pipeline. In a later analysis, each TCR beta chain was defined by its CDR3 amino acid sequence together with its V-gene family, and reads lacking a unique V-gene family were excluded. As a way to deal with suspected cross-contamination and a sequencing artifact, a later analysis dropped 450 to 600 nucleotide sequences that were highly shared and had low generation probability. For each public chain, a later analysis derived a clonal expansion index from normalized ranks of inferred template counts within each repertoire. Generation probabilities in a later analysis came from a VDJ recombination model fitted to out-of-frame rearrangements, and those results were checked against IGoR. In a later analysis, TCR-TCR, TCR-HLA and TCR-CMV co-occurrence was scored with hypergeometric tests, and a repertoire-size bias correction was applied to TCR pairs. False discovery rates were estimated in a later analysis by permuting HLA or CMV assignments 20 times. In a later analysis, co-occurring TCRs were grouped with DBSCAN, and TCRdist sequence similarity was added when clustering was performed within HLA-allele-positive subsets. Repertoires with fewer than 30,000 or more than 120,000 public chains were left out of co-occurrence clustering, as were four to six repertoires with anomalous nucleotide sharing. TCRdb took this table from immuneACCESS and kept in-frame rearrangements with V and J called. Such tables lack part of the clones; where checked against another copy, unresolved V genes explain under half of the gap, and the rest is unexplained. The D gene and trimming were derived from the DNA, and the V and J assignments and clone size from that table. The sample's clone listing holds fewer than 150,000 clones. The ten largest clones represent about 2.1% of the sample.

Overall results and qualifications from the work: Some IMGT-functional V segments, including TRBV6-2 and TRBV6-3, could not be distinguished by the 87-base-pair reads and were therefore excluded. Most CMV-associated TCR beta chains appeared to be HLA-restricted in a later analysis, and the HLA associations seemed to be driven largely by CMV exposure. Approximately 16 rarely observed V segments, including chromosome 9 orphons, were excluded from the earlier analysis of approximately 500 of the donors because counts were too low. Linkage disequilibrium might explain the correlated functional status among segregating V segments, but an unknown experimental factor could not be excluded. A later genetic analysis reported fewer N-insertions in productive TCRs among donors in an Asian-associated ancestry cluster than the approximately 700-donor mean. A later genetic analysis associated a missense DCLRE1C variant with V-gene and J-gene trimming of TCR beta chains, and an independent cohort replicated the association. Broadly in line with IMGT annotations, most TCR beta V segments showed up in productive rearrangements about 87% or about 30% of the time in an earlier analysis of around 600 of the donors. Because some donors lacked HLA typing at each locus, the association tests relied only on the typed subset. Immune exposure information for the cohort was limited to CMV serostatus. In a later analysis, TCR association rates were found to vary across HLA loci, with the most associated TCRs seen for DRB1 alleles and the fewest for HLA-C alleles. In vitro tests confirmed that a few of the cytomegalovirus-associated TCR beta chains recognize cytomegalovirus antigens. Most TCR sequences were seen in very few donors, while some public TCRs were found in many individuals. This cohort had only TCR beta chains sequenced, and the lack of alpha or paired-chain data limited which features could be detected. Specific HLA alleles were associated with 15,000 to 20,000 TCR beta sequences at a false discovery rate of 0.05 in a later analysis. A further reported finding was that TCR beta sequences accurately predicted the HLA-A and HLA-B alleles for most subjects in the first cohort. The presence/absence analyses assumed that sequencing depth was roughly uniform across donors, and that assumption may not be true. It was suggested by the authors that the approach could potentially be generalized to other disease states and immunological phenotypes. According to a later analysis, parvovirus B19, influenza, CMV and Epstein-Barr virus appeared linked to several top co-occurrence clusters. The study gave a list of about 150 TCR beta chains associated with cytomegalovirus. Cytomegalovirus status was reported to be diagnosed by the classifier with high specificity and sensitivity in both the original and validation cohorts. Assigning TCR associations to individual alleles was difficult when HLA alleles, especially DR and DQ, strongly co-occurred. Compared with equally common non-associated chains, HLA-associated TCR beta chains in a later analysis were more clonally expanded and had lower generation probabilities. A cluster of highly shared sequence variants was judged likely to represent a technical artifact of the sequencing pipeline.

The chain joins TRBV18 to TRBJ2-7, with 8 bases in between that match TRBD1. Sequences were obtained from PBMCs. The sequence was obtained from a woman in her fifties or sixties in good health and CMV-seronegative. The DNA sequence is TGTGCCAGCTCACCCCCGGGACAGGAATACGAGCAGTACTTC. The encoded protein is CASSPPGQEYEQYF.